These 4 T cell receptor beta chains came from one sample sequenced in a study of T-cell reconstitution after alpha-beta-depleted transplantation in children. Unique molecular identifiers were built into the TCRbeta library. In TCRdb, the PCR reads were re-called with MiXCR into one record per CDR3 protein. Counted here are 90,000 to 100,000 distinct CDR3 sequences, 20% to 25% occurring once; the ten biggest clones make up 20% to 25%. Sequences were derived from PBMCs, sampled before TCRalphabeta/CD19-depleted stem cell transplant. These receptors originate from a boy between 2 and 15 years old with acute lymphoblastic leukemia, due to receive a stem cell transplant.

This clonotype was seen a few times. V usage is TRBV28 and J usage is TRBJ2-3, with D perhaps matching TRBD2 (6 bases). The CDR3 sequence is 18 residues long. V lost 1 base to trimming and J lost 8 bases, with 25 bases between them. The germline gives CDR1 MDHEN, CDR2 SYDVKM. The CDR3 DNA follows: TGTGCCAGCAGTTTATCGGGTTTCGGGACTGGCAGTTTGGGTACGCAGTATTTT. Encoded protein: CASSLSGFGTGSLGTQYF.

The sample holds a few counts of this clonotype. The rearrangement links TRBV4-3 to TRBJ2-3; D uncertain. The germline gives CDR1 LGHNA, CDR2 YSLEER. The CDR3 runs 13 residues. The V end was cut by 4 bases, the J end by 6 bases, with 11 bases between. This CDR3 is CASSPSPSDTQYF. The CDR3 nucleotides read TGCGCCAGCAGCCCCTCCCCCTCTGATACGCAGTATTTT.

The genes are TRBV20-1 and TRBJ2-2, with a tentative D call TRBD2 (6 bases). V lost 0 bases and J 4 bases, leaving 18 bases between the germline ends. Germline CDR1 DFQATT, CDR2 SNEGSKA (reference sequence). The CDR3 contains 17 residues. CDR3 sequence: CSARDPGTTGGTGELFF. In DNA, the CDR3 is TGCAGTGCTAGAGACCCAGGGACCACCGGGGGCACCGGGGAGCTGTTTTTT.

V is TRBV11-3 and J is TRBJ2-3, with no clear D. V was trimmed by 5 bases and J by 2 bases, leaving 11 bases between them. Germline V gives CDR1 SGHNT, CDR2 YENEEA. The CDR3 is 14 residues long. The CDR3 reads CASSQGPVTDTQYF. DNA of the CDR3: TGTGCCAGCAGCCAAGGCCCAGTCACAGATACGCAGTATTTT.